Only one count was recorded for the clone carrying this TCR beta chain. Its antigen remains unknown. This record belongs to a study of T cell responses to AZD1222 COVID-19 vaccine. Study-level results: Repertoire collection took place solely once the T cell response had peaked.

Data came from immunoSEQ multiplex PCR; TCRdb stores just in-frame clones and leaves some out. The repertoire holds around 250,000 clones, with roughly 93% as singletons. V was pared by 1 base and J by 0 bases, with 16 bases between. The CDR3 totals 18 residues. Germline V CDR1 and CDR2: MNHEY, SMNVEV (reference sequence). The J gene is TRBJ1-5, the V gene TRBV27; TRBD1 is a possible D gene (6 bases). The specimen comprised peripheral blood, sampled on day 0 of AZD1222 vaccination. This receptor was taken from an adult in good health. In DNA form, the CDR3 reads TGTGCCAGCAGTTTATTGGGACACCCATCGTATAGCAATCAGCCCCAGCATTTT. Protein sequence: CASSLLGHPSYSNQPQHF.